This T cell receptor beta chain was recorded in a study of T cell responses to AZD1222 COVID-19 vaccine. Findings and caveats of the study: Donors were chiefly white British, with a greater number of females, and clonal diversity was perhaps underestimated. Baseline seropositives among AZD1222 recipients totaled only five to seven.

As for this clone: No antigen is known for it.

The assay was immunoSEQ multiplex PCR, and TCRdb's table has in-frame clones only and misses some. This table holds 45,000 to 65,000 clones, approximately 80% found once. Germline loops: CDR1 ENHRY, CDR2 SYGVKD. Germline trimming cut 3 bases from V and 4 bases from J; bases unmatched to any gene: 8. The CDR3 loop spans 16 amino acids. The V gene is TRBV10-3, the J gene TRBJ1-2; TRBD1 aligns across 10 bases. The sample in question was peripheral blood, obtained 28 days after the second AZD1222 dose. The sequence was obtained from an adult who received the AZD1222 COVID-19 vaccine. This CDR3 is CAISDPGGQGTYGYTF. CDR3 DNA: TGTGCCATCAGTGACCCCGGGGGACAGGGGACCTATGGCTACACCTTC.